This T cell receptor (beta chain) was recorded in a study of glioma-infiltrating T cells after dendritic cell vaccination. At the level of the study: Three intradermal dendritic cell vaccine injections were given every two weeks.

Germline V gene lookup returns CDR1 LNHDA and CDR2 SQIVND (reference sequence). The CDR3 runs 13 residues. With 3 bases removed from V and 3 bases from J, the gap between germline ends came to 8 bases. The sample's time point: after dendritic cell vaccination, including at tumor progression/relapse. Blood PBMC samples: pre-vaccination, two weeks post third vaccination, and at tumor progression. The immunoSEQ assay amplified TCRB CDR3 from up to 2 ug DNA. Only in-frame clones appear in the TCRdb table, and some are missing; sequencing was by immunoSEQ multiplex PCR. The data show roughly 100,000 clones, nearly 90% seen once.

The rearrangement links TRBV19 to TRBJ2-5; perhaps TRBD1 as D (6 bases). The origin of this receptor is a human donor with glioblastoma. The starting material was blood, obtained after dendritic cell vaccination. The CDR3 region is CASSIHREETQYF. The CDR3 DNA sequence: TGTGCCAGTAGTATCCACAGGGAAGAGACCCAGTACTTC.